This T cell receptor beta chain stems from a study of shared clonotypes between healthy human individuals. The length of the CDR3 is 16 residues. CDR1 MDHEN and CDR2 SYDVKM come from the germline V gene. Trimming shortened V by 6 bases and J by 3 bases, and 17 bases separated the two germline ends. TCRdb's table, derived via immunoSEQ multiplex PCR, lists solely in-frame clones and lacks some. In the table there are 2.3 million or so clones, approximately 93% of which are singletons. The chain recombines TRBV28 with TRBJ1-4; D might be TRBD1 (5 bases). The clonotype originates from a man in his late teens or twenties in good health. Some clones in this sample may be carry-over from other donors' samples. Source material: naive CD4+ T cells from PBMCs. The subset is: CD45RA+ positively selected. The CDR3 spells CASRRHGTVPNEKLFF. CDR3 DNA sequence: TGTGCCAGCAGGCGGCACGGGACCGTCCCTAATGAAAAACTGTTTTTT.